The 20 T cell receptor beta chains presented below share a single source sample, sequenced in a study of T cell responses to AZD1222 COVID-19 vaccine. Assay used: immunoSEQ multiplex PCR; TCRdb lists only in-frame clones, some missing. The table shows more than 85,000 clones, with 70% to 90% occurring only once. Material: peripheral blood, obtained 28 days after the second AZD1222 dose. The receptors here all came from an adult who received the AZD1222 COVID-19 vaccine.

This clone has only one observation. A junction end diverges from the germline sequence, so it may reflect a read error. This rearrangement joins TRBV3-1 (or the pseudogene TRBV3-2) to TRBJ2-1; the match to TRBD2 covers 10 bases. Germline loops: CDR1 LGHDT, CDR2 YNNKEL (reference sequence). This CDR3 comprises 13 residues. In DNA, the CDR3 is TGTGCCAGCAGCCAAGTGACTAGCGGGCGTCGGGTCTTC. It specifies CASSQVTSGRRVF.

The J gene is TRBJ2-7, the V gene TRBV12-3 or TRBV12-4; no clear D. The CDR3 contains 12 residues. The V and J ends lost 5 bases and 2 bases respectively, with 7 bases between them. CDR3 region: CASSPPTYEQYF. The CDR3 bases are TGTGCCAGCAGTCCCCCGACCTACGAGCAGTACTTC.

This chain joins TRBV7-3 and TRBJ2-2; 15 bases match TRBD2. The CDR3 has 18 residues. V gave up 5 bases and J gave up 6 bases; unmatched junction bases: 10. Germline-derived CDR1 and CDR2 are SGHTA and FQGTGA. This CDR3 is CASSRGLAGGPGAGELFF. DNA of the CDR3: TGTGCCAGCAGCAGAGGACTAGCGGGAGGGCCGGGTGCCGGGGAGCTGTTTTTT.

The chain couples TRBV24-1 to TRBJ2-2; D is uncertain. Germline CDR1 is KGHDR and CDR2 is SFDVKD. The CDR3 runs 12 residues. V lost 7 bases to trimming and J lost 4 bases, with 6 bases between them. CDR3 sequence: CATSLTTGELFF. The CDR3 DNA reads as TGTGCCACCAGCCTAACCACCGGGGAGCTGTTTTTT.

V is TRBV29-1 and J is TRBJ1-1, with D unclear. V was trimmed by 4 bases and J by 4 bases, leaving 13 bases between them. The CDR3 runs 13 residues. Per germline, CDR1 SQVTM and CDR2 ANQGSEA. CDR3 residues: CSVARREGTEAFF. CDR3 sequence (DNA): TGCAGCGTTGCAAGGAGGGAGGGCACTGAAGCTTTCTTT.

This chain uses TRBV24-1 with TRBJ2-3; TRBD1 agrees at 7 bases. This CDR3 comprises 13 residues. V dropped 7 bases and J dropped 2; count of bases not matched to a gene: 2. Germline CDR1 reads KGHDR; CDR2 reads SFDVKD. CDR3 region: CATRDRFTDTQYF. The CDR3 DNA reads TGTGCCACCAGGGACAGGTTCACAGATACGCAGTATTTT.

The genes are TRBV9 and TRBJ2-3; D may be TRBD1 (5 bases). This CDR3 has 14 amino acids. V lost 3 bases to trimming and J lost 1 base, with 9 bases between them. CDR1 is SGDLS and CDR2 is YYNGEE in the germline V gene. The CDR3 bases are TGTGCCAGCAGCGCCAGGGTAGGCACAGATACGCAGTATTTT. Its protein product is CASSARVGTDTQYF. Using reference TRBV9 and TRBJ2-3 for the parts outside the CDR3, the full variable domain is DSGVTQTPKHLITATGQRVTLRCSPRSGDLSVYWYQQSLDQGLQFLIQYYNGEERAKGNILERFSAQQFPDLHSELNLSSLELGDSALYFCASSARVGTDTQYFGPGTRLTVL.

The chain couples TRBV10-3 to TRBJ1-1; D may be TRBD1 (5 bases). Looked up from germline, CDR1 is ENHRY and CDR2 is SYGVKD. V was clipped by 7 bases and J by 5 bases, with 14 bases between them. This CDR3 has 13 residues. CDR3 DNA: TGTGCCATCACCCCGGGGGTAACGACTGAAGCTTTCTTT. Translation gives CAITPGVTTEAFF.

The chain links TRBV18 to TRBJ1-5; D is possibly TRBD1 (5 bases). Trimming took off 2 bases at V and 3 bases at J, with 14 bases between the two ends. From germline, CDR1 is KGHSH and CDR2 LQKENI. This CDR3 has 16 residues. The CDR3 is CASSPWQGAVNQPQHF. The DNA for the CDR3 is TGTGCCAGCTCACCATGGCAGGGAGCGGTCAATCAGCCCCAGCATTTT. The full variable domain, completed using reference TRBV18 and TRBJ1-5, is NAGVMQNPRHLVRRRGQEARLRCSPMKGHSHVYWYRQLPEEGLKFMVYLQKENIIDESGMPKERFSAEFPKEGPSILRIQQVVRGDSAAYFCASSPWQGAVNQPQHFGDGTRLSIL.

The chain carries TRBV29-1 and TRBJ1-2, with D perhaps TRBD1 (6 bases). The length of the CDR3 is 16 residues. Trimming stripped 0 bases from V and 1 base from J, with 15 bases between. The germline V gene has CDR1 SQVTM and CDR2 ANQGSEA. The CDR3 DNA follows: TGCAGCGTTGAAGAGAGACTACAGGGCATTAACTATGGCTACACCTTC. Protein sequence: CSVEERLQGINYGYTF.

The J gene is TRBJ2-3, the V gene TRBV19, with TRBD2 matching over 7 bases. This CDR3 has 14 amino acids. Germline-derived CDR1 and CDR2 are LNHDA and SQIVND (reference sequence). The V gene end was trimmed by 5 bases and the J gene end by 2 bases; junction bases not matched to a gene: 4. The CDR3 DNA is TGTGCCAGTAGTTCCGGGACTACCACAGATACGCAGTATTTT. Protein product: CASSSGTTTDTQYF.

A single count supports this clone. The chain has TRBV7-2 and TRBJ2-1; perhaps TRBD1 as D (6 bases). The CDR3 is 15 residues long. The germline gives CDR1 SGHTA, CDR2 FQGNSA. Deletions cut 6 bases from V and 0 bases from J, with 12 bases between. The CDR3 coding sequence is TGTGCCAGCAGTCCAGACAGGAACTCCTACAATGAGCAGTTCTTC. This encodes CASSPDRNSYNEQFF.

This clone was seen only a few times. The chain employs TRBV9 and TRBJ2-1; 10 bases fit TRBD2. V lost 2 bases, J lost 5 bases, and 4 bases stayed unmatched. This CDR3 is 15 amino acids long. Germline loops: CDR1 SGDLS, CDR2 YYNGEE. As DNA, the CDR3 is TGTGCCAGCAGCGTCAAGCGGGAGGGAAACAATGAGCAGTTCTTC. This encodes CASSVKREGNNEQFF.

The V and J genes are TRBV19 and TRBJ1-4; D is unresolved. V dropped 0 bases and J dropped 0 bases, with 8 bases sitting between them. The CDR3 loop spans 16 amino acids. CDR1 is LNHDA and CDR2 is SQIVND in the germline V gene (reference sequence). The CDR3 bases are TGTGCCAGTAGTATAGATCCCGGTCCAACTAATGAAAAACTGTTTTTT. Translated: CASSIDPGPTNEKLFF. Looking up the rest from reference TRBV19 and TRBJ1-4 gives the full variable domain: DGGITQSPKYLFRKEGQNVTLSCEQNLNHDAMYWYRQDPGQGLRLIYYSQIVNDFQKGDIAEGYSVSREKKESFPLTVTSAQKNPTAFYLCASSIDPGPTNEKLFFGSGTQLSVL.

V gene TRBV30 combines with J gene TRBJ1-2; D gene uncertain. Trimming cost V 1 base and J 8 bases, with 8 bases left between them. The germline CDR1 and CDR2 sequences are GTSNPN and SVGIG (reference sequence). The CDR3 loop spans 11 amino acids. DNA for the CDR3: TGTGCCTGGAGTGCCCCGACAGGCTACACCTTC. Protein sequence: CAWSAPTGYTF.

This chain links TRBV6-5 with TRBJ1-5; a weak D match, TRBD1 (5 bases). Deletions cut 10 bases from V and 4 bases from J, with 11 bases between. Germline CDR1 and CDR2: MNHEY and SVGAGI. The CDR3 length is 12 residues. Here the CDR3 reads CATGPRNQPQHF. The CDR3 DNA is TGTGCCACGGGGCCCAGGAATCAGCCCCAGCATTTT.

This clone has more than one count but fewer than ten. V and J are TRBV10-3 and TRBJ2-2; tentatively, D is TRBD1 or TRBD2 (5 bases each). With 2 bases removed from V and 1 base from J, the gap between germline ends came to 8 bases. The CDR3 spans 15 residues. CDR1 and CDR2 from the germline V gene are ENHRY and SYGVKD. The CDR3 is CAISERGQNTGELFF. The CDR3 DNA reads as TGTGCCATCAGTGAGCGGGGCCAGAACACCGGGGAGCTGTTTTTT.

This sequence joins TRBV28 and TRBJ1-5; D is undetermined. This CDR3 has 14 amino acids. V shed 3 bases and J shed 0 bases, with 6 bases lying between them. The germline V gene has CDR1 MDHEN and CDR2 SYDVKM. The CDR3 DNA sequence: TGTGCCAGCAGTTTCCAGATTAGCAATCAGCCCCAGCATTTT. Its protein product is CASSFQISNQPQHF.

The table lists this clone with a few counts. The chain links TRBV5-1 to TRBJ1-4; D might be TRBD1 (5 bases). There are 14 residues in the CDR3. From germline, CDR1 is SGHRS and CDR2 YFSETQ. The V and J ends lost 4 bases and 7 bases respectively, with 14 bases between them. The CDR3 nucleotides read TGCGCCAGCAGCCCGGGAGGGGTGGGTGAAAAACTGTTTTTT. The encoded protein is CASSPGGVGEKLFF.

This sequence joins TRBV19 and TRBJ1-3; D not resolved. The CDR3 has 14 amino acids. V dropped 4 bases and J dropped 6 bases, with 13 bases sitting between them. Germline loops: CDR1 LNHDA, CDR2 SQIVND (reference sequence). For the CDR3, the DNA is TGTGCCAGTAGTACCCCCGCCGGGCCAAACACCATATATTTT. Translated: CASSTPAGPNTIYF. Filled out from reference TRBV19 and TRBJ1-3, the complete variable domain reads DGGITQSPKYLFRKEGQNVTLSCEQNLNHDAMYWYRQDPGQGLRLIYYSQIVNDFQKGDIAEGYSVSREKKESFPLTVTSAQKNPTAFYLCASSTPAGPNTIYFGEGSWLTVV.